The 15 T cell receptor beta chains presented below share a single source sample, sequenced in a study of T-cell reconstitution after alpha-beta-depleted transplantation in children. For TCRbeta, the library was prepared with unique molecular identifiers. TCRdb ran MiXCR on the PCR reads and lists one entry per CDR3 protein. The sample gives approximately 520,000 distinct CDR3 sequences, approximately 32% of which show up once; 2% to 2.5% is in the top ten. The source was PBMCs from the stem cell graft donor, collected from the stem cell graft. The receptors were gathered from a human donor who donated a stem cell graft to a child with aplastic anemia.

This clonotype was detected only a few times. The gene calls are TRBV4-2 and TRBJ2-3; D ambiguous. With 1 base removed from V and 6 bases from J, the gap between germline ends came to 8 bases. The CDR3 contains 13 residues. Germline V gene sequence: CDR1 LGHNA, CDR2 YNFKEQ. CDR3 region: CASSQGSWDTQYF. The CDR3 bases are TGTGCCAGCAGCCAAGGGTCTTGGGATACGCAGTATTTT.

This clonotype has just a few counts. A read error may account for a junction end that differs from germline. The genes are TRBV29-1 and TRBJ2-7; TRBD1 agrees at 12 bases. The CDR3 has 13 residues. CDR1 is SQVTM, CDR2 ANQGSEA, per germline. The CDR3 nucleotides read TGCAGCGCTGAAGGGACAGGGGGCGCCGAGCAGTACTTC. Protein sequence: CSAEGTGGAEQYF.

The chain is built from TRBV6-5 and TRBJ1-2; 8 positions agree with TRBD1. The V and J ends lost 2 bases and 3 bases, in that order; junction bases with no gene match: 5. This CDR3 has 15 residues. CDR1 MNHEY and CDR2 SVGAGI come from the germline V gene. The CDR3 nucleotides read TGTGCCAGCAGTTACCGTCGGGACAGGCACTATGGCTACACCTTC. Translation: CASSYRRDRHYGYTF.

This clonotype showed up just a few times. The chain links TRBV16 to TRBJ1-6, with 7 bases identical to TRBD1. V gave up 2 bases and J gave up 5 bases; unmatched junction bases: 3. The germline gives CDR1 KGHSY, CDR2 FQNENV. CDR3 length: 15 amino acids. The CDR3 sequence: CASSQTGVDNSPLHF. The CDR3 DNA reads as TGTGCCAGCAGCCAAACAGGGGTAGATAATTCACCCCTCCACTTT.

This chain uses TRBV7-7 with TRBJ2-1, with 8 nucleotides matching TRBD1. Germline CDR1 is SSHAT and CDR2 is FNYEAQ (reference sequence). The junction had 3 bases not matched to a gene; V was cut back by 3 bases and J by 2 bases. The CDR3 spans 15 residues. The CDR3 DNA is TGTGCCAGCAGCTTGTCGACAGGGGCCTACAATGAGCAGTTCTTC. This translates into CASSLSTGAYNEQFF.

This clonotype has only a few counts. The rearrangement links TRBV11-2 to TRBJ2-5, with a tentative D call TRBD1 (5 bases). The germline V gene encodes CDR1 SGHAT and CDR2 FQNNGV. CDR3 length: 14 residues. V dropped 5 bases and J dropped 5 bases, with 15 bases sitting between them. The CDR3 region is CASSLNNRPETQYF. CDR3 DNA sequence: TGTGCCAGCAGCCTGAATAACAGGCCTGAGACCCAGTACTTC.

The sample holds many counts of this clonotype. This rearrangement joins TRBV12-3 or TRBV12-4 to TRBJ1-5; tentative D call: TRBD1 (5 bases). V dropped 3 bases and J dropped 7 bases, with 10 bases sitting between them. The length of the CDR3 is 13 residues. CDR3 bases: TGTGCCAGCAGTTTGGGGAGGGGACAGCCCCAGCATTTT. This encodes CASSLGRGQPQHF.

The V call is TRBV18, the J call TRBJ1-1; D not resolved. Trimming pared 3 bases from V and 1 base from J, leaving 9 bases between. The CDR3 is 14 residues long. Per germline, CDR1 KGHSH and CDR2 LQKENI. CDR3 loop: CASSPLQPNTEAFF. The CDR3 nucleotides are TGTGCCAGCTCACCCCTACAGCCGAACACTGAAGCTTTCTTT.

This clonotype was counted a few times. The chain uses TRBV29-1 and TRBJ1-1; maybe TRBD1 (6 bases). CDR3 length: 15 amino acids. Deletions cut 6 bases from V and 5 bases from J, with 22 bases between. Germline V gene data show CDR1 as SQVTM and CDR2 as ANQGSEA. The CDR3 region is CSVVPTGSFPTEAFF. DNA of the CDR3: TGCAGCGTGGTCCCCACAGGGTCGTTTCCGACTGAAGCTTTCTTT.

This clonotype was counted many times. The chain's CDR3 is CASSFPDTEAFF. CDR3 in DNA: TGTGCCAGCAGTTTCCCGGACACTGAAGCTTTCTTT. The rearrangement joins TRBV12-3 or TRBV12-4 to TRBJ1-1; D unclear. Trimming stripped 3 bases from V and 3 bases from J, with 5 bases between. The CDR3 totals 12 residues.

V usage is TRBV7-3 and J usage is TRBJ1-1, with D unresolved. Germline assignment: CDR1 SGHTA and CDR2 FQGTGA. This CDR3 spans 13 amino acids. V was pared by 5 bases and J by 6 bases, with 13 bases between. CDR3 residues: CASSLMGSPEAFF. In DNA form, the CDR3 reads TGTGCCAGCAGCCTTATGGGGTCCCCTGAAGCTTTCTTT.

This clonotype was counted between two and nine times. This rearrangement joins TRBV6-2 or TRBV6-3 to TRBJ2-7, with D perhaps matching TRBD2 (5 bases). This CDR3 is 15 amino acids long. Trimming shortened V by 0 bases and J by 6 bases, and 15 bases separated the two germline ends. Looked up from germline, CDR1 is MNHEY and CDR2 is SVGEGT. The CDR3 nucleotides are TGTGCCAGCAGTTACTCGAAACGGGGTCAAGGCGAGCAGTACGTC. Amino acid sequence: CASSYSKRGQGEQYV.

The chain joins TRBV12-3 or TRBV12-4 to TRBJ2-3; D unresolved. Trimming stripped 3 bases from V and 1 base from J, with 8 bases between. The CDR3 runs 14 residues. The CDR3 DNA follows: TGTGCCAGCAGTTTTTCCCGTGGCACAGATACGCAGTATTTT. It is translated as CASSFSRGTDTQYF.

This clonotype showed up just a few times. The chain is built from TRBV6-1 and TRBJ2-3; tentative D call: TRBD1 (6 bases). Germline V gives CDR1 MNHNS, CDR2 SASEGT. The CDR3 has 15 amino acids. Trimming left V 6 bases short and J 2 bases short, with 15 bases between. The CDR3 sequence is CASRRGGVSTDTQYF. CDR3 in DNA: TGTGCCAGCAGGCGAGGGGGTGTCTCCACAGATACGCAGTATTTT.

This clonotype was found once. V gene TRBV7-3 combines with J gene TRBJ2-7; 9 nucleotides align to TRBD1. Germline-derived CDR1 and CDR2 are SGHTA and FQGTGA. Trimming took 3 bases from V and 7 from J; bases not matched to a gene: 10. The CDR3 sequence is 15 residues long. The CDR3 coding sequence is TGTGCCAGCAGCTTGGGACAGGGAGTAACGCGGGAGCAGTACTTC. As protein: CASSLGQGVTREQYF.